This T cell receptor (beta chain) was sequenced in a study of cytomegalovirus exposure and HLA in healthy donors. V was trimmed by 3 bases and J by 6 bases, leaving 6 bases between them. This CDR3 comprises 11 residues. Germline loops: CDR1 PRHDT, CDR2 FYEKMQ (reference sequence). The PCR ran on 60 Vbeta and 13 Jbeta primers. Here immunoSEQ multiplex PCR was the method, and the copy in TCRdb shows in-frame clones only, minus some. This table has over 80,000 clones, over 65% appearing once. Sequencing input: PBMCs. This receptor was obtained from a woman aged 18-35 years in good health and CMV-seropositive. The chain joins TRBV13 to TRBJ2-7; maybe TRBD2 (5 bases). CDR3 nucleotides: TGTGCCAGCAGCTTTGCGGGCGAGCAGTACTTC. This gives the protein CASSFAGEQYF.